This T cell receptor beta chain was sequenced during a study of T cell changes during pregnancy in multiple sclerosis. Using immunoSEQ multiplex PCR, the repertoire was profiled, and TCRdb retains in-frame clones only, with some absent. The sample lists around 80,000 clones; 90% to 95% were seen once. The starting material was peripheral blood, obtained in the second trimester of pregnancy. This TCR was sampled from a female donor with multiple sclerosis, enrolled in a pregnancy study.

CDR3 residues: CATSREGRSYNEQFF. DNA of the CDR3: TGTGCCACCAGCAGGGAGGGTAGGTCCTACAATGAGCAGTTCTTC. V usage is TRBV15 and J usage is TRBJ2-1; TRBD2 is a possible D gene (6 bases). CDR1 LNHNV and CDR2 YYDKDF come from the germline V gene (reference sequence). This CDR3 is 15 amino acids long. V lost 3 bases and J lost 1, with 10 bases in between.